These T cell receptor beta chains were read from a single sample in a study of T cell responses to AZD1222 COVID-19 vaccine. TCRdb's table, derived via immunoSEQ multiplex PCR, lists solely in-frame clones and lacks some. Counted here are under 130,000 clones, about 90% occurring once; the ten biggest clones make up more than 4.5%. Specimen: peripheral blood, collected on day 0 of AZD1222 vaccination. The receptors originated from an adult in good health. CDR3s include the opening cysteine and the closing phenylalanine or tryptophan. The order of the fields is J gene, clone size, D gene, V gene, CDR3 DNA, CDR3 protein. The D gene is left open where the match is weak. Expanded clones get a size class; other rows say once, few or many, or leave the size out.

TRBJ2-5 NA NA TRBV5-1 TGCGCCAGCAGCTCGGGAAGGGACACTCAAACCGAGACCCAGTACTTC CASSSGRDTQTETQYF
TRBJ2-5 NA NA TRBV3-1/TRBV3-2 TGTGCCAGCAGCCAAGGCGCCAGGGGGGTGCAAGAGACCCAGTACTTC CASSQGARGVQETQYF
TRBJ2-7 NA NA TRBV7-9 TGTGCCAGCAGCCCATCGGTCTCAAACTCCTACGAGCAGTACTTC CASSPSVSNSYEQYF
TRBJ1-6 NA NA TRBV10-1 TGCGCCAGCAGTGAGTTTGGCGGGGAGGATTCACCCCTCCACTTT CASSEFGGEDSPLHF
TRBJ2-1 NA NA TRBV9 TGTGCCAGCAGCGTAGCTACGGACTACAATGAGCAGTTCTTC CASSVATDYNEQFF
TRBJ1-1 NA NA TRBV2 TGTGCCAGCCTAAGGGAAGCGGGCACTGAAGCTTTCTTT CASLREAGTEAFF
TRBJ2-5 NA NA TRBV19 TGTGCCAGTAGGGAGACCTGGGAAGAGACCCAGTACTTC CASRETWEETQYF
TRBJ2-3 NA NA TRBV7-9 TGTGCCAGCAGCCTGTCTGAGACAGATACGCAGTATTTT CASSLSETDTQYF
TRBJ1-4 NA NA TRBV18 TGTGCCAGCTCAACCCAAGACGGGGAAAAACTGTTTTTT CASSTQDGEKLFF
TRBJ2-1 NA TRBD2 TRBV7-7 TGTGCCAGCAGCTTAGCTGGGCGGGGGGCCCACAATGAGCAGTTCTTC CASSLAGRGAHNEQFF
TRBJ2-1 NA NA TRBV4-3 TGCGCCAGCAGCTCCCACCCAATGGGTGAGCAGTTCTTC CASSSHPMGEQFF
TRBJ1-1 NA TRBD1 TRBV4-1 TGCGCCAGCAGCCAAACATACTACCAGGGGGCATACGGGAACACTGAAGCTTTCTTT CASSQTYYQGAYGNTEAFF
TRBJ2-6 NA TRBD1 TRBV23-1 TGCGCCAGCAGTCAATCTTGGCGCAGGGGGCAATCCGGGGCCAACGTCCTGACTTTC CASSQSWRRGQSGANVLTF
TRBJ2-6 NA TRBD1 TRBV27 TGTGCCAGCAGGACAGGGGGATCTGGGGCCAACGTCCTGACTTTC CASRTGGSGANVLTF
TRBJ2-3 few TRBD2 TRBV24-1 TGTGCCACCGGGACTAGCTCAGATACGCAGTATTTT CATGTSSDTQYF
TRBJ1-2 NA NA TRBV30 TGTGCCTGGAGTACCTCGACAGGACGATTAAACGGCTACACCTTC CAWSTSTGRLNGYTF
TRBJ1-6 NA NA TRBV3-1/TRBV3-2 TGTGCCAGCAGCCAAGACAAAGGTACACCCCTCCACTTT CASSQDKGTPLHF
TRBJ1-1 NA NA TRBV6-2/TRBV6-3 TGTGCCAGCAGTTACTCCGTAGGGGCAGGGATGTCGGACACTGAAGCTTTCTTT CASSYSVGAGMSDTEAFF
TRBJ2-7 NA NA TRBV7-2 TGTGCCAGCAGCTTAGGACATGCCACCTACGAGCAGTACTTC CASSLGHATYEQYF
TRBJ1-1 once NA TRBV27 TGTGCCAGCAGGGGGCCCCCGGGCTCTGAAGCTTTCTTT CASRGPPGSEAFF
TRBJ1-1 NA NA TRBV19 TGTGCCAGTAGTATAGATCCGAACAGGCCGAACACTGAAGCTTTCTTT CASSIDPNRPNTEAFF
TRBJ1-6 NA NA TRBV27 TGTGCCAGCAGTTTATCTTCGGGTTATAATTCACCCCTCCACTTT CASSLSSGYNSPLHF
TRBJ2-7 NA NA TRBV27 TGTGCCAGCAGTTTATCGGGCTTAGCCTACGAGCAGTACTTC CASSLSGLAYEQYF
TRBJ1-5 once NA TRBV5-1 TGCGCCAGCAGCTTGGGGGGGAACAGCAATCAGCCCCAGCATTTT CASSLGGNSNQPQHF
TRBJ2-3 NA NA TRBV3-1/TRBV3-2 TGTGCCAGCAGCCTCGAAGATACGCAGTATTTT CASSLEDTQYF
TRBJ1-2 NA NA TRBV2 TGTGCCAGCAGGGGGGACGGACTCTATGGCTACACCTTC CASRGDGLYGYTF
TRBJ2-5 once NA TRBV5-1 TGCGCCAGCTCTCGGGGCAGCAGCCCCGTAGGGGAGACCCAGTACTTC CASSRGSSPVGETQYF
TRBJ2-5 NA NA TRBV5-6 TGTGCCAGCAGCTACTTGGGGGGCAAAGAGACCCAGTACTTC CASSYLGGKETQYF
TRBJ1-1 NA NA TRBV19 TGTGCCAGTGGACCGTCGAACACTGAAGCTTTCTTT CASGPSNTEAFF
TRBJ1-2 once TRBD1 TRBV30 TGTGCCGGGGACCGGGACAGGGGCCGTAGTACCCGAGGCTACACCTTC CAGDRDRGRSTRGYTF
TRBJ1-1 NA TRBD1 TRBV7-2 TGTGCCAGCAGCTTAATGGTGGCAGGGGGCGGTGAAGCTTTCTTT CASSLMVAGGGEAFF
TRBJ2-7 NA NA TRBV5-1 TGCGCCAGCAGCTTGGGGGGGCTACTATCCGTCGAGCAGTACTTC CASSLGGLLSVEQYF
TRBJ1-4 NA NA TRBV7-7 TGTGCCAGCAGCCCCCCGGGACAAGCTCTTGAAAAACTGTTTTTT CASSPPGQALEKLFF
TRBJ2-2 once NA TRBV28 TGTGCCAGTCGAGCACCTGGGGACACCGGGGAGCTGTTTTTT CASRAPGDTGELFF
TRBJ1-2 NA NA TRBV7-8 TGTGCCAGCAGCTTAGCCGGGGAGGGAACTGGCTACACCTTC CASSLAGEGTGYTF
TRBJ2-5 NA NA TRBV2 TGTGCCAGCATTAGGTTTCAAGAGACCCAGTACTTC CASIRFQETQYF
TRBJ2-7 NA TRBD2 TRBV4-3 TGCGCCAGCAGCCAAGGAGAGGGGAGCGGGGCCTACGAGCAGTACTTC CASSQGEGSGAYEQYF
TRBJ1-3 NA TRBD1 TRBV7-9 TGTGCCAGCAGCTTCGGGACAGCCTCTGGAAACACCATATATTTT CASSFGTASGNTIYF